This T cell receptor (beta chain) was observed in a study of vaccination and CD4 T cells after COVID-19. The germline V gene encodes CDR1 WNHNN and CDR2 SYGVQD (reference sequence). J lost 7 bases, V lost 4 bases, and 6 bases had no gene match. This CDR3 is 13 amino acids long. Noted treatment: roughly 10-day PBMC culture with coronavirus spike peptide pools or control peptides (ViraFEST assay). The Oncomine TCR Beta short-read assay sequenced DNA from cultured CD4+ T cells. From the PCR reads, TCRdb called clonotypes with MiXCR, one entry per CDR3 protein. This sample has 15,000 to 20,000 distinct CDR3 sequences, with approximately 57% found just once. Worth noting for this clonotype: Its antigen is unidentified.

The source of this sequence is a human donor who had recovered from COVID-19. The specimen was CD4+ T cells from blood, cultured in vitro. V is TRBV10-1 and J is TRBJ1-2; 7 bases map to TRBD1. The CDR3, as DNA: TGCGCCAGCAGTGGACAGGGAGGCCGTGGCTACACCTTC. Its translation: CASSGQGGRGYTF.